This TCR beta chain was identified during a study of early T cells in non-severe SARS-CoV-2 infection. TCRdb redid the calling of the 5' RACE reads with MiXCR, one entry per CDR3 protein. The sample includes more than 90,000 distinct CDR3 sequences, about 13% of them seen just once. CDR1 is SEHNR and CDR2 is FQNEAQ in the germline V gene (reference sequence). The CDR3 contains 15 residues. The V end lost 4 bases, the J end lost 2 bases, and 11 bases lay between the germline ends. This clonotype was detected ten times or more. This receptor was identified in an adult who was a healthcare worker with PCR-confirmed SARS-CoV-2 infection or an uninfected control (not recorded which). Material: whole blood. J is TRBJ2-2 and V is TRBV7-9; D gene unclear. The CDR3 DNA reads as TGTGCCAGCAGCTCCCGGCAGGCAAACACCGGGGAGCTGTTTTTT. This encodes CASSSRQANTGELFF.